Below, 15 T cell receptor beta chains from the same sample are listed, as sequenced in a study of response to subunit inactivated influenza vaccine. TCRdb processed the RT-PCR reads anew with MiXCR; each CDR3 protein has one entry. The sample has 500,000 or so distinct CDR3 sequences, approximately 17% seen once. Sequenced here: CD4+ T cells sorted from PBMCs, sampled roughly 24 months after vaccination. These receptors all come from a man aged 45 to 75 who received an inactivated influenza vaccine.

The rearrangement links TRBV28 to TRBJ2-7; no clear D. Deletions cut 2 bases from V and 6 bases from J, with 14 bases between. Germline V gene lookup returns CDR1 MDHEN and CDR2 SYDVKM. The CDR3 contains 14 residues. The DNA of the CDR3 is TGTGCCAGCAGTTTACCCCTTGGTGTGAGCGAGCAGTACTTC. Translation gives CASSLPLGVSEQYF.

The CDR3: CATRTGNTEAFF. CDR3 DNA sequence: TGTGCCACGCGGACAGGGAACACTGAAGCTTTCTTT. This rearrangement joins TRBV7-9 to TRBJ1-1; 7 bases match TRBD1. The length of the CDR3 is 12 residues. Germline lookup yields CDR1 SEHNR and CDR2 FQNEAQ (reference sequence). V shed 10 bases, J shed 1 base, and the junction held 3 bases outside the gene matches.

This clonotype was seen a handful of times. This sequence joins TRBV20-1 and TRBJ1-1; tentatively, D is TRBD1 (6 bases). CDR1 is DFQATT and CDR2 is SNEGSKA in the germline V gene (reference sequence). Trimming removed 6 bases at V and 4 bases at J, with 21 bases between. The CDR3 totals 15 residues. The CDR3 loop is CSARAGGRGSTEAFF. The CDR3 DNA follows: TGCAGTGCAAGGGCGGGGGGGCGAGGGAGCACTGAAGCTTTCTTT.

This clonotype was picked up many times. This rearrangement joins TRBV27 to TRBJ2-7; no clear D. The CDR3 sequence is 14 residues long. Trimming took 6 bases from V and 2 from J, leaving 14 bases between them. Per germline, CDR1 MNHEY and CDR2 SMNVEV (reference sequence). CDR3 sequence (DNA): TGTGCCAGCAGCCCCCGGCTCTTCGCCTACGAGCAGTACTTC. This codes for CASSPRLFAYEQYF.

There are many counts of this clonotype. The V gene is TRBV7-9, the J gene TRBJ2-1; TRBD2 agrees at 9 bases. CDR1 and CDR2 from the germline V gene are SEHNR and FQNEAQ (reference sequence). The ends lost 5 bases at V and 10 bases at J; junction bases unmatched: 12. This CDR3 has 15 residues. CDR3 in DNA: TGTGCCAGCAGCCCGACTAGCGGAGCGACATGGGAGCAGTTCTTC. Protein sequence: CASSPTSGATWEQFF.

CDR3: CSARDGINEQFF. The CDR3 coding sequence is TGCAGTGCTAGAGACGGTATCAATGAGCAGTTCTTC. The chain is built from TRBV20-1 and TRBJ2-1; D gene ambiguous. This CDR3 region has 12 residues. The V gene's germline CDR1 is DFQATT and CDR2 SNEGSKA (reference sequence). The V end lost 0 bases, the J end lost 6 bases, and 6 bases lay between the germline ends.

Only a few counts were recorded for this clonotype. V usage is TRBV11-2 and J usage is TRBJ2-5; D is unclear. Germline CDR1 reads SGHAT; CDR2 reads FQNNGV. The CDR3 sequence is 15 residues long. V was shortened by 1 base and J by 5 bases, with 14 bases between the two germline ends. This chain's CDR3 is CASSLGRVVGETQYF. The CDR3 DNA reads TGTGCCAGCAGCTTAGGCCGGGTGGTGGGTGAGACCCAGTACTTC.

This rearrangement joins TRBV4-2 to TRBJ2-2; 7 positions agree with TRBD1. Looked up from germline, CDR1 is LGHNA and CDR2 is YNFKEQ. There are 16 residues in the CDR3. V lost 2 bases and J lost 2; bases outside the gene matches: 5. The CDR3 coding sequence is TGTGCCAGCAGCCAACTCCGGGACAGTAACACCGGGGAGCTGTTTTTT. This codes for CASSQLRDSNTGELFF.

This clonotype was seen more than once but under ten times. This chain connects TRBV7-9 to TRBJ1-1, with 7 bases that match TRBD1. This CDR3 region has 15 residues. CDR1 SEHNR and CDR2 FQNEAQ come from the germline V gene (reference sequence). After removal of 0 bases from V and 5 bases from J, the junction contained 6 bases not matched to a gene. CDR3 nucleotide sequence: TGTGCCAGCAGCTTAGCGGAGGGGGCTAGGACTGAAGCTTTCTTT. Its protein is CASSLAEGARTEAFF.

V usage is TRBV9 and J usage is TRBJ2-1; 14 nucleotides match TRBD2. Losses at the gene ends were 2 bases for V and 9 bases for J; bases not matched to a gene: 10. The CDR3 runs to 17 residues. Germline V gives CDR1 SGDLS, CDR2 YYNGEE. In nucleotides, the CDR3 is TGTGCCAGCAGCGTTAGGGCCGGGACTAGCGGGAGCACTGAGCAGTTCTTC. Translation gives CASSVRAGTSGSTEQFF.

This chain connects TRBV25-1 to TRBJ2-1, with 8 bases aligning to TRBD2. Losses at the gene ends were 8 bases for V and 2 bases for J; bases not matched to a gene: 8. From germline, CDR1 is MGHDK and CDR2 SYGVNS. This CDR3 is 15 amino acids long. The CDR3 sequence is CASSGGSGAYNEQFF. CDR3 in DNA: TGTGCCAGCTCTGGGGGTAGCGGGGCCTACAATGAGCAGTTCTTC. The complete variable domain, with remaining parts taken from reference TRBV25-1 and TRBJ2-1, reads EADIYQTPRYLVIGTGKKITLECSQTMGHDKMYWYQQDPGMELHLIHYSYGVNSTEKGDLSSESTVSRIRTEHFPLTLESARPSHTSQYLCASSGGSGAYNEQFFGPGTRLTVL.

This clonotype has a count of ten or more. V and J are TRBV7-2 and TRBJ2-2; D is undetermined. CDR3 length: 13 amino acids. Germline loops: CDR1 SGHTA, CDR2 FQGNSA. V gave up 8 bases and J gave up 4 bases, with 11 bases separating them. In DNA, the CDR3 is TGTGCCAGCGAACCCCGACCCACCGGGGAGCTGTTTTTT. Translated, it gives CASEPRPTGELFF.

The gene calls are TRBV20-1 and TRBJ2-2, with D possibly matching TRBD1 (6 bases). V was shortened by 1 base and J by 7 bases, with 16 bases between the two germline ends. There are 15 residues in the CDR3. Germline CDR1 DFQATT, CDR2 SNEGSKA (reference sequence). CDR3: CSARGPDRVIGELFF. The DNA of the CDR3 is TGCAGTGCTAGAGGGCCGGACAGAGTAATCGGGGAGCTGTTTTTT.

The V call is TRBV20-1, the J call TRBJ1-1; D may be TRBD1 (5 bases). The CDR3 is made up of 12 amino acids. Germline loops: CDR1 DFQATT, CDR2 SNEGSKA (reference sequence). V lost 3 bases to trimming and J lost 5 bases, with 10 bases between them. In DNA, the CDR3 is TGCAGTGCTAGTAAGGGGTGGACTGAAGCTTTCTTT. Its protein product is CSASKGWTEAFF.

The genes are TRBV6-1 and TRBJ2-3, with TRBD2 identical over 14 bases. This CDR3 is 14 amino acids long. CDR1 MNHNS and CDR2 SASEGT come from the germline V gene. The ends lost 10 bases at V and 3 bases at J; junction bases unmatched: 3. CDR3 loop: CATRLAGGTDTQYF. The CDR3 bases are TGTGCCACCAGACTAGCGGGAGGGACAGATACGCAGTATTTT.